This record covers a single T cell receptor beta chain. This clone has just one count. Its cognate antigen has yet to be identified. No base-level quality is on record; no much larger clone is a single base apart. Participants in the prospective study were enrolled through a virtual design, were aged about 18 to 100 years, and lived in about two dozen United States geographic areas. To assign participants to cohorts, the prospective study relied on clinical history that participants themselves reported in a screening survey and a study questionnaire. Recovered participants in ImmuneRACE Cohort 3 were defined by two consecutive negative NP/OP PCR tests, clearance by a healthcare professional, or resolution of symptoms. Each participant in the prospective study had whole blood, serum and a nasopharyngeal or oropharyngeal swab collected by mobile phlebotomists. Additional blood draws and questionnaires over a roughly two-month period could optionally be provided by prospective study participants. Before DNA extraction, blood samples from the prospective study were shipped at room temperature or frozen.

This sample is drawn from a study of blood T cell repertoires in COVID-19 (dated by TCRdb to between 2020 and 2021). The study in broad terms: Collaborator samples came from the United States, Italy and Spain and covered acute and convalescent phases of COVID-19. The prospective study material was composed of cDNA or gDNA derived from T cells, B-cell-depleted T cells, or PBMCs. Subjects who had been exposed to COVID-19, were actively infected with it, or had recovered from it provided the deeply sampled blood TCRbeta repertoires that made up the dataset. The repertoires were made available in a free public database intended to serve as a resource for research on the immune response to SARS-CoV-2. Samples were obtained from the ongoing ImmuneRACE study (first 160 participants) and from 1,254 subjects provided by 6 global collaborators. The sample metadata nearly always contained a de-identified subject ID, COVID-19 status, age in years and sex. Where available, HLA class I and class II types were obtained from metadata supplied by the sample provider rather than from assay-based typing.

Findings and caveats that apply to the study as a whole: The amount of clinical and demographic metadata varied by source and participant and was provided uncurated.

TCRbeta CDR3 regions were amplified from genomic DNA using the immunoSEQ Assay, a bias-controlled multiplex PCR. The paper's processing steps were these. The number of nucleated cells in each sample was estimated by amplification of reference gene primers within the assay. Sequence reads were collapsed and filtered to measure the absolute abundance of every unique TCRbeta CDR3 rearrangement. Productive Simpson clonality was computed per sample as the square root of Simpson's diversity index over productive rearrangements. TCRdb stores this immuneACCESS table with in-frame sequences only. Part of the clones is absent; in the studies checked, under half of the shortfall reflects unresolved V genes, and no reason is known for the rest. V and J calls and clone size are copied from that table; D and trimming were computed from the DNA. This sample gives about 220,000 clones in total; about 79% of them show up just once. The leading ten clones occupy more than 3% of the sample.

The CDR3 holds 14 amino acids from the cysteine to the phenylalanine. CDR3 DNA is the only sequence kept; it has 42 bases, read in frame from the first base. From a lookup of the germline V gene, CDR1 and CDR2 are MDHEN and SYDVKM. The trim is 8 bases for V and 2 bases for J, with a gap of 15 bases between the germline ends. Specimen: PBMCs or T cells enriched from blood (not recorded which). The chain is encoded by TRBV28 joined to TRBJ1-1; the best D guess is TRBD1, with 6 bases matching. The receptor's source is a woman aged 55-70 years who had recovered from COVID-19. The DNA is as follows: TGTGCCAGCGGGGGAGGGGGTGCTAACACTGAAGCTTTCTTT. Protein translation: CASGGGGANTEAFF. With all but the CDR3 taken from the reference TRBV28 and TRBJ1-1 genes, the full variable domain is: DVKVTQSSRYLVKRTGEKVFLECVQDMDHENMFWYRQDPGLGLRLIYFSYDVKMKEKGDIPEGYSVSREKKERFSLILESASTNQTSMYLCASGGGGANTEAFFGQGTRLTVV.